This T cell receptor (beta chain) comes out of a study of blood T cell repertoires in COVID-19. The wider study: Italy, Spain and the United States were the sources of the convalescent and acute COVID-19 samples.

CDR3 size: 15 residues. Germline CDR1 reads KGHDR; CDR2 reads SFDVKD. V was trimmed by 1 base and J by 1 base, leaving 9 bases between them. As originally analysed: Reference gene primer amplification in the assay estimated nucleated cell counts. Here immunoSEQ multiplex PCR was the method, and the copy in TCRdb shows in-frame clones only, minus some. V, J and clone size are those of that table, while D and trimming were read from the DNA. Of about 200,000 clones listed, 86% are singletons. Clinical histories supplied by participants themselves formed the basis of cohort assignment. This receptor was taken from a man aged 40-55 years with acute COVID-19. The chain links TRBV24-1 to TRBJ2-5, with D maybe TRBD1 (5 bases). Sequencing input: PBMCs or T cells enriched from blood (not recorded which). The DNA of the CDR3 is TGTGCCACCAGTGATTTTCCCCAGGGCCAAGAGACCCAGTACTTC. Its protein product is CATSDFPQGQETQYF.